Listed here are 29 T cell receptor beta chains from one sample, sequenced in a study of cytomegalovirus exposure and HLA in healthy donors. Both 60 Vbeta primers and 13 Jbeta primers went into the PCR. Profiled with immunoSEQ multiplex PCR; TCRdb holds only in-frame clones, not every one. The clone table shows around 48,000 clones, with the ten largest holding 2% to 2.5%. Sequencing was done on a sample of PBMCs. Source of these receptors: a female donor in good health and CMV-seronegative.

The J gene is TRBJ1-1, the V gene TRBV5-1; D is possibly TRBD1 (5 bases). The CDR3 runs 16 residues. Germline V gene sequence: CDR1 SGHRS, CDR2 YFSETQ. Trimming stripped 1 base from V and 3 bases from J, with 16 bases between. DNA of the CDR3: TGCGCCAGCAGCTTGTGGGGCATGCGGGGGGACACTGAAGCTTTCTTT. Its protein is CASSLWGMRGDTEAFF. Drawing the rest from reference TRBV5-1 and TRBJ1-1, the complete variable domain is KAGVTQTPRYLIKTRGQQVTLSCSPISGHRSVSWYQQTPGQGLQFLFEYFSETQRNKGNFPGRFSGRQFSNSRSEMNVSTLELGDSALYLCASSLWGMRGDTEAFFGQGTRLTVV.

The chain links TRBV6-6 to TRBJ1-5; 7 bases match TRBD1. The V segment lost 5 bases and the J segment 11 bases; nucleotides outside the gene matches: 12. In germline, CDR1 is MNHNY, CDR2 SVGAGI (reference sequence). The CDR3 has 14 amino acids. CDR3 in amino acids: CASSADRVSETQHF. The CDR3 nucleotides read TGTGCCAGCAGTGCAGACAGGGTGTCGGAGACCCAGCATTTT.

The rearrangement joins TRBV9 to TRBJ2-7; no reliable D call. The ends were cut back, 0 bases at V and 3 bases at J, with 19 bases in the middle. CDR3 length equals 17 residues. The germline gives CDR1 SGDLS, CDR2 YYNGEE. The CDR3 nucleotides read TGTGCCAGCAGCGTAGGCTCGGTTCCGAGTACCAACTACGAGCAGTACTTC. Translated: CASSVGSVPSTNYEQYF.

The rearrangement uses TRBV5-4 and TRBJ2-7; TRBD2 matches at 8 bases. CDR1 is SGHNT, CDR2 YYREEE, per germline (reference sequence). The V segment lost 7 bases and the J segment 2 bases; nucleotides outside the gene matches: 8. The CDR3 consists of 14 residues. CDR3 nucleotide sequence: TGTGCCAGCCGTCACACGGGAGGGACCTACGAGCAGTACTTC. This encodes CASRHTGGTYEQYF.

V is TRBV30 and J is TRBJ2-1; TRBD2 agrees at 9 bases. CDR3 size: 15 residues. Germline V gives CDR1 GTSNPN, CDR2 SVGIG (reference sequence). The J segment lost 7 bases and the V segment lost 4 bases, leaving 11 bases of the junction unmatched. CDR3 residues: CAWNRLAGDGNEQFF. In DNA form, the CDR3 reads TGTGCCTGGAATCGATTAGCGGGGGACGGGAATGAGCAGTTCTTC.

For the CDR3, the DNA is TGTGCCAGCAGCGACAGGGGGGGAGACACCATATATTTT. This encodes CASSDRGGDTIYF. The chain couples TRBV5-4 to TRBJ1-3, with 9 positions matching TRBD1. The CDR3 contains 13 residues. V lost 4 bases to trimming and J lost 8 bases; unmatched junction nucleotides: 4. Germline values: CDR1 SGHNT, CDR2 YYREEE (reference sequence).

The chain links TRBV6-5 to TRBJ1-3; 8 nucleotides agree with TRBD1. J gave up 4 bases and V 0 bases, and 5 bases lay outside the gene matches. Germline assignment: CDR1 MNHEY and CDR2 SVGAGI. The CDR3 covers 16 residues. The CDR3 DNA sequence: TGTGCCAGCAGTTACTCGCAGGGGGCAAAAGGAAACACCATATATTTT. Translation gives CASSYSQGAKGNTIYF.

Written as DNA, the CDR3 is TGTGCCAGCACCGAACAGGGAGCCCCCACAGATACGCAGTATTTT. It codes for CASTEQGAPTDTQYF. The rearrangement uses TRBV9 and TRBJ2-3; possible D gene TRBD1, 6 bases. Trimming stripped 6 bases from V and 2 bases from J, with 16 bases between. The CDR3 is 15 residues long. CDR1 is SGDLS and CDR2 is YYNGEE in the germline V gene.

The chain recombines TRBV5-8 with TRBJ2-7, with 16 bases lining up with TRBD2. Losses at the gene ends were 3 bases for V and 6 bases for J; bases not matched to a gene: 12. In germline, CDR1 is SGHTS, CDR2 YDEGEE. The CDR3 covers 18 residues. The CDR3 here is CASSSLPGTSGRALEQYF. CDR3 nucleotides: TGTGCCAGCAGCTCGCTCCCCGGGACTAGCGGGAGGGCCCTCGAGCAGTACTTC.

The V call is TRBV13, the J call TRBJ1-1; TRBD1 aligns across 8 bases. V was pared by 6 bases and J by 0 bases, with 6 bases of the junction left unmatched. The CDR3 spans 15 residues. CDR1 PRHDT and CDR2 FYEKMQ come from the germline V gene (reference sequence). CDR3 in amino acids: CASRRKQGVNTEAFF. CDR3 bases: TGTGCCAGCAGACGCAAACAGGGGGTGAACACTGAAGCTTTCTTT.

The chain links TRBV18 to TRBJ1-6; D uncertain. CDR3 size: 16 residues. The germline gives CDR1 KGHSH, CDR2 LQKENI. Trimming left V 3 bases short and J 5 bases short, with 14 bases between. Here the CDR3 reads CASSPFQRTNNSPLHF. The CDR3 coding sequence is TGTGCCAGCTCACCCTTTCAGAGAACTAATAATTCACCCCTCCACTTT.

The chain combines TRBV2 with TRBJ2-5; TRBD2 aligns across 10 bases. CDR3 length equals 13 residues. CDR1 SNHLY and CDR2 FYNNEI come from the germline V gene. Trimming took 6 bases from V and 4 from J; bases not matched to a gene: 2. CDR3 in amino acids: CASSPSGGETQYF. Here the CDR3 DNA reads TGTGCCAGCAGCCCTAGCGGGGGAGAGACCCAGTACTTC. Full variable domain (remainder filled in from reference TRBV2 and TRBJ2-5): EPEVTQTPSHQVTQMGQEVILRCVPISNHLYFYWYRQILGQKVEFLVSFYNNEISEKSEIFDDQFSVERPDGSNFTLKIRSTKLEDSAMYFCASSPSGGETQYFGPGTRLLVL.

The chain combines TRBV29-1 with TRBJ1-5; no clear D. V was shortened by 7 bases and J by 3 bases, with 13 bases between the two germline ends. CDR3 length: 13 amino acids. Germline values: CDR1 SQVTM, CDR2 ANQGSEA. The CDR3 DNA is TGCAGCGCCCTGGCGGGTTCCAATCAGCCCCAGCATTTT. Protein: CSALAGSNQPQHF.

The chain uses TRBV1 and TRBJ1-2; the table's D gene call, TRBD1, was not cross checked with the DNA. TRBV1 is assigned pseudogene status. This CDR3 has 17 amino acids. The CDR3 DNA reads TGCACCAGCAGCCCCTCCCTGAGTATGACAGTCAACTATGGCTACACCTTC. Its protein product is CTSSPSLSMTVNYGYTF.

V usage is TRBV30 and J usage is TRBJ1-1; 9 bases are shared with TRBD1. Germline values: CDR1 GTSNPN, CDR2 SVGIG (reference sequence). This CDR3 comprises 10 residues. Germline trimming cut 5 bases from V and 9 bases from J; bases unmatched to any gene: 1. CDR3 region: CAWGTGQAFF. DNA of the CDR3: TGTGCCTGGGGGACAGGGCAAGCTTTCTTT.

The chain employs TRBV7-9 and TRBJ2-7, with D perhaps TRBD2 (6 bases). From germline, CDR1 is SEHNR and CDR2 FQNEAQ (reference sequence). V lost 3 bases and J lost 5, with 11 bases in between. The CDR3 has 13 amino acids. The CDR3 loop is CASSLREVNEQYF. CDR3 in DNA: TGTGCCAGCAGCTTGAGGGAGGTCAACGAGCAGTACTTC.

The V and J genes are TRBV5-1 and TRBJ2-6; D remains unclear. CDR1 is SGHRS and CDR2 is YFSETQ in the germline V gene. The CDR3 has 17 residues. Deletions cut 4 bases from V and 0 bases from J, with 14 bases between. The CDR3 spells CASSPPDGASGANVLTF. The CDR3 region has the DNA TGCGCCAGCAGCCCTCCTGACGGAGCCTCTGGGGCCAACGTCCTGACTTTC.

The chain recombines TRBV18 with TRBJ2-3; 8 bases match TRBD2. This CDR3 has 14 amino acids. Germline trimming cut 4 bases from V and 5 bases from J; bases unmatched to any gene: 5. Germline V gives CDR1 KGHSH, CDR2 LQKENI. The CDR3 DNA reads TGTGCCAGCTCACTTCAAAGCGGGAGAGATACGCAGTATTTT. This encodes CASSLQSGRDTQYF.

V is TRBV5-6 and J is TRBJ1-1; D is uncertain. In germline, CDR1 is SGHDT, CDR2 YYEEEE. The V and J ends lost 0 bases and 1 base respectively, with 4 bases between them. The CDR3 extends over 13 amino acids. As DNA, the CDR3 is TGTGCCAGCAGCTTGGGAGGGAACACTGAAGCTTTCTTT. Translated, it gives CASSLGGNTEAFF.

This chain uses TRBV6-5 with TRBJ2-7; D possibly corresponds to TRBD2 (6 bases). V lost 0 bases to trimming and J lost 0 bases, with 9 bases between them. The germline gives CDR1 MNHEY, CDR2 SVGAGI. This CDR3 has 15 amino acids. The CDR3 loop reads CASSYSDGSSYEQYF. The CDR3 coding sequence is TGTGCCAGCAGTTACTCGGACGGGAGCTCCTACGAGCAGTACTTC.

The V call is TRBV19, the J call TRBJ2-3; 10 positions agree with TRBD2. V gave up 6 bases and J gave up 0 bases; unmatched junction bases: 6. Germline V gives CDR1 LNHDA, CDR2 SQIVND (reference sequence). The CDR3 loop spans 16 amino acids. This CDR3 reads CASRQSGGASTDTQYF. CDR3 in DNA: TGTGCCAGTAGGCAAAGCGGGGGGGCTAGCACAGATACGCAGTATTTT.

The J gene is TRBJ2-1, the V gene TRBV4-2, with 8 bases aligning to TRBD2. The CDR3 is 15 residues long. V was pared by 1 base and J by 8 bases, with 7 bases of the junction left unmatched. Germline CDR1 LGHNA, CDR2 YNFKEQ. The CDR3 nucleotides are TGTGCCAGCAGCCAAGGGGATAGCGGGAACCATGAGCAGTTCTTC. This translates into CASSQGDSGNHEQFF.

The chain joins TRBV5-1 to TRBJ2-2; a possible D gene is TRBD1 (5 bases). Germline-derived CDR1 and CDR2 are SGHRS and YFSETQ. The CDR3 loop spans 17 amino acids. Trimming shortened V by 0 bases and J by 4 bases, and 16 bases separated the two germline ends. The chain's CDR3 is CASSLGVGVSRTGELFF. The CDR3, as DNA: TGCGCCAGCAGCTTGGGGGTAGGGGTGTCGCGCACCGGGGAGCTGTTTTTT.

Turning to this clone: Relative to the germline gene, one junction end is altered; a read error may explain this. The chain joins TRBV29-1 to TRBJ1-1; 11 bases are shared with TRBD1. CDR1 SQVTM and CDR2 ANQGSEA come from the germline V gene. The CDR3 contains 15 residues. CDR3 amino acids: CSVMTGTGGNTEDFF. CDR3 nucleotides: TGCAGCGTGATGACCGGGACAGGGGGGAACACTGAAGATTTCTTT.

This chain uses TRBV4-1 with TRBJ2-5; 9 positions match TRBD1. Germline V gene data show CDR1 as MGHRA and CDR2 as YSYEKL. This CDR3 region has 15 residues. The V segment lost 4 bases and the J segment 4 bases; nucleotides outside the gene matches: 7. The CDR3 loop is CASSRPGQGPETQYF. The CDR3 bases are TGCGCCAGCAGCCGACCGGGACAGGGTCCAGAGACCCAGTACTTC.

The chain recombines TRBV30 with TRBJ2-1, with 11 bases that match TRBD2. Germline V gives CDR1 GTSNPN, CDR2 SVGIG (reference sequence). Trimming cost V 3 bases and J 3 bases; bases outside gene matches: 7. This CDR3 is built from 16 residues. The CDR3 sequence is CAWSLRGTSGYNEQFF. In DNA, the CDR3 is TGTGCCTGGAGCCTCAGGGGGACTAGCGGCTACAATGAGCAGTTCTTC.

The CDR3 DNA reads TGTGCCAGCAGTGCAGAGTCAGGGACCTACAATGAGCAGTTCTTC. Protein sequence: CASSAESGTYNEQFF. This chain links TRBV6-1 with TRBJ2-1, with D possibly matching TRBD1 (5 bases). The germline V and J ends were trimmed by 4 bases and 2 bases, with 12 bases remaining between them. This CDR3 region has 15 residues. The germline gives CDR1 MNHNS, CDR2 SASEGT.

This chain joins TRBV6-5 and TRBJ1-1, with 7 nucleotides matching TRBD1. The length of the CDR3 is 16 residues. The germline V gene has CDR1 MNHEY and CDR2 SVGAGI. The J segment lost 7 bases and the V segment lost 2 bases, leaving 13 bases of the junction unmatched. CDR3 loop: CASSYLTYKGAYEAFF. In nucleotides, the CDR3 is TGTGCCAGCAGTTACCTGACCTATAAGGGGGCCTATGAAGCTTTCTTT.

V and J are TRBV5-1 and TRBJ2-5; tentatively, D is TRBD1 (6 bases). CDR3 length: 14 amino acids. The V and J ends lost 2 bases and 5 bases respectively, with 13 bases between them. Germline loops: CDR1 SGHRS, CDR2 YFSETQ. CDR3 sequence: CASSFSSDRETQYF. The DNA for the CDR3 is TGCGCCAGCAGCTTCTCAAGCGACAGGGAGACCCAGTACTTC.